This is a list of T cell receptor beta chains from one sample in a study of monozygotic twins with inflammatory bowel disease. Each CDR3 protein gets one entry in TCRdb, which reprocessed the 5' RACE reads and gives no DNA. The sample has approximately 380,000 distinct CDR3 sequences. The sample taken for sequencing was blood. The source is a human donor with ulcerative colitis or Crohn's disease, or a healthy co-twin of an affected twin (not recorded which). Both conserved end residues are part of each CDR3.

V: TRBV12-3/TRBV12-4; J: TRBJ2-6; CDR3: CASTWGGLGANVLTF
V: TRBV6-5; J: TRBJ1-5; CDR3: CASSLHRAPNQPQHF
V: TRBV3-1; J: TRBJ2-7; CDR3: CASSQDPGGLGYEQYF
V: TRBV6-2/TRBV6-3; J: TRBJ2-1; CDR3: CASTRGQDIEQFF
V: TRBV11-2; J: TRBJ1-4; CDR3: CASSLAGAGEKLFF
V: TRBV20-1; J: TRBJ1-6; CDR3: CSARPDRGDSPLHF
V: TRBV4-3; J: TRBJ2-4; CDR3: CASSHWTGLAKNIQYF
V: TRBV10-3; J: TRBJ2-3; CDR3: CATSATGTDTQYF
V: TRBV11-2; J: TRBJ2-3; CDR3: CASSFSRGGTDTQYF
V: TRBV20-1; J: TRBJ2-7; CDR3: CSARVGGRSYEQYF
V: TRBV20-1; J: TRBJ2-7; CDR3: CSATIGDYEQYF
V: TRBV6-2/TRBV6-3; J: TRBJ2-3; CDR3: CASSYSQLPSTDTQYF
V: TRBV27; J: TRBJ1-1; CDR3: CASSFLRGTLEAFF
V: TRBV4-1; J: TRBJ2-1; CDR3: CASSQASGWSEQFF
V: TRBV5-1; J: TRBJ2-3; CDR3: CASSLRGARSTDTQYF
V: TRBV7-9; J: TRBJ1-6; CDR3: CASSYPGQGDPLHF
V: TRBV20-1; J: TRBJ1-5; CDR3: CSARAQEGNTYSNQPQHF
V: TRBV4-3; J: TRBJ2-7; CDR3: CASSQDQAASGKGTYEQYF
V: TRBV9; J: TRBJ2-5; CDR3: CASSVEAAWPQTQYF
V: TRBV7-9; J: TRBJ1-2; CDR3: CASSLVAQGTGYTF
V: TRBV9; J: TRBJ2-7; CDR3: CASSKGGEPSYEQYF
V: TRBV19; J: TRBJ2-6; CDR3: CASSMNRGSSGANVLTF
V: TRBV5-1; J: TRBJ1-4; CDR3: CASSFEGTVDEKLFF
V: TRBV5-1; J: TRBJ2-5; CDR3: CASSFSPGLQETQYF
V: TRBV12-5; J: TRBJ1-1; CDR3: CASGSGRGYSTEAFF
V: TRBV7-9; J: TRBJ1-4; CDR3: CASSLKGGGGTEKLFF
V: TRBV6-5; J: TRBJ1-1; CDR3: CASSYGRAFNTEAFF
V: TRBV6-5; J: TRBJ2-3; CDR3: CASSSSETDTQYF
V: TRBV19; J: TRBJ2-7; CDR3: CASSISQGRSEQYF